The 30 T cell receptor beta chains below all came from one sample that was sequenced in a study of T-cell memory formation after mild COVID-19. Each CDR3 protein gets one entry after TCRdb re-called the 5' RACE reads with MiXCR. The sample includes around 50,000 distinct CDR3 sequences, more than 10% seen only once; the top ten take around 25%. Sequencing was done on a sample of PBMCs or a T cell subset sorted from them (not recorded which). Receptors were obtained from a young man who had mild COVID-19 (a few samples of this study predate the infection). Cell type and time point are not known.

This clonotype appeared a few times. In DNA form, the CDR3 reads TGTGCCAGCATCTACAGGGTAACGAACACTGAAGCTTTCTTT. It is translated as CASIYRVTNTEAFF. The gene calls are TRBV6-1 and TRBJ1-1; D perhaps matches TRBD1 (6 bases). The CDR3 extends over 14 amino acids. Trimming left V 7 bases short and J 1 base short, with 13 bases between. Germline CDR1 MNHNS, CDR2 SASEGT.

This clonotype has at least ten counts. The chain is built from TRBV29-1 and TRBJ2-3; D unresolved. Germline-derived CDR1 and CDR2 are SQVTM and ANQGSEA. The CDR3 has 12 residues. The V gene lost 6 bases and the J gene lost 3 bases, with 10 bases spanning the gap. The CDR3 DNA reads TGCAGCGTCAAGAGAGTTACAGATACGCAGTATTTT. This sequence encodes CSVKRVTDTQYF.

CDR3 sequence: CSAGSGTVSYTQYF. As DNA, the CDR3 is TGCAGTGCTGGATCCGGGACTGTTTCGTATACGCAGTATTTT. V gene TRBV20-1 combines with J gene TRBJ2-3, with D possibly TRBD2 on 6 matching bases. Germline V gene sequence: CDR1 DFQATT, CDR2 SNEGSKA (reference sequence). The CDR3 contains 14 residues. V dropped 5 bases and J dropped 7 bases, with 19 bases sitting between them.

This clonotype was picked up many times. V usage is TRBV27 and J usage is TRBJ2-3; possibly TRBD1 for D (6 bases). V gave up 7 bases and J gave up 4 bases, with 21 bases separating them. The CDR3 covers 16 residues. Germline V gene lookup returns CDR1 MNHEY and CDR2 SMNVEV (reference sequence). CDR3 sequence reads: CASTSAWGRFADTQYF. CDR3 nucleotide sequence: TGTGCCAGCACCTCGGCGTGGGGGCGTTTTGCAGATACGCAGTATTTT.

This clonotype appeared many times. The gene calls are TRBV12-3 or TRBV12-4 and TRBJ2-7, with D perhaps given as TRBD1 or TRBD2 (6 bases each). V was clipped by 5 bases and J by 0 bases, with 17 bases between them. This CDR3 spans 16 amino acids. The CDR3 DNA is TGTGCCAGCAGTCCTCGTTCGGGGGCCAGCTCCTACGAGCAGTACTTC. As protein: CASSPRSGASSYEQYF.

The table lists this clonotype with many counts. The chain couples TRBV5-1 to TRBJ2-3; either TRBD1 or TRBD2 may fit D (5 bases each). The germline V and J ends were trimmed by 4 bases and 4 bases, with 13 bases remaining between them. Germline loops: CDR1 SGHRS, CDR2 YFSETQ. CDR3 size: 14 residues. CDR3 sequence (DNA): TGCGCCAGCAGCCCCCGGGACCGCGCAGATACGCAGTATTTT. This translates into CASSPRDRADTQYF.

The gene calls are TRBV6-4 and TRBJ2-3; the match to TRBD2 covers 10 bases. The CDR3 has 15 amino acids. Germline-derived CDR1 and CDR2 are MRHNA and SNTAGT. The junction had 8 bases not matched to a gene; V was cut back by 3 bases and J by 8 bases. The CDR3 nucleotides are TGTGCCAGCAGTGAGTCCAGCGGGGGGGGAAGTACGCAGTATTTT. The encoded protein is CASSESSGGGSTQYF.

This clonotype appeared many times. The V gene is TRBV28, the J gene TRBJ2-1; D is undetermined. V dropped 5 bases and J dropped 8 bases, with 10 bases sitting between them. CDR3 size: 12 residues. The germline CDR1 and CDR2 sequences are MDHEN and SYDVKM. The CDR3 sequence is CASSILSYEQFF. As DNA, the CDR3 is TGTGCCAGCAGTATACTTAGCTATGAGCAGTTCTTC. Variable domain in full (rest from reference TRBV28 and TRBJ2-1): DVKVTQSSRYLVKRTGEKVFLECVQDMDHENMFWYRQDPGLGLRLIYFSYDVKMKEKGDIPEGYSVSREKKERFSLILESASTNQTSMYLCASSILSYEQFFGPGTRLTVL.

The chain links TRBV4-2 to TRBJ2-2; maybe TRBD2 (5 bases). V lost 6 bases, J lost 4 bases, and 12 bases lay in between. Germline values: CDR1 LGHNA, CDR2 YNFKEQ. The length of the CDR3 is 14 residues. The CDR3 DNA reads TGTGCCAGCAGGCAGTTACGGGGCACCGGGGAGCTGTTTTTT. Translation: CASRQLRGTGELFF.

V gene TRBV7-2 combines with J gene TRBJ2-7; D ambiguous. The V end was cut by 2 bases, the J end by 7 bases, with 15 bases between. CDR3 length: 14 amino acids. Germline CDR1 is SGHTA and CDR2 is FQGNSA. The CDR3 is CASSLIPAPREQYV. As DNA, the CDR3 is TGTGCCAGCAGCTTAATCCCAGCTCCGAGGGAGCAGTACGTC.

At least ten counts were recorded for this clonotype. V usage is TRBV7-2 and J usage is TRBJ2-3; D gene unclear. The CDR3 totals 14 residues. Looked up from germline, CDR1 is SGHTA and CDR2 is FQGNSA. V dropped 2 bases and J dropped 5 bases, with 11 bases sitting between them. The CDR3 protein is CASSLSPSIDTQYF. DNA for the CDR3: TGTGCCAGCAGCTTAAGTCCCTCGATAGATACGCAGTATTTT.

The sample holds many counts of this clonotype. The chain uses TRBV7-2 and TRBJ2-5; 7 nucleotides line up with TRBD2. Germline V gives CDR1 SGHTA, CDR2 FQGNSA. The CDR3 has 14 residues. The trim removed 4 bases at V and 1 base at J, leaving 3 bases unmatched. The CDR3 is CASSSAGTQETQYF. DNA of the CDR3: TGTGCCAGCAGCTCAGCGGGGACCCAAGAGACCCAGTACTTC.

On this clonotype: A much larger clone differs by one base, so this may be a read error. Written as DNA, the CDR3 is TGTGCCAGCGGCTACGGCCTAACAAGCACAGATACGCAGTATTTT. Protein sequence: CASGYGLTSTDTQYF. The chain links TRBV6-2 or TRBV6-3 to TRBJ2-3; D is unclear. This CDR3 region has 15 residues. Per germline, CDR1 MNHEY and CDR2 SVGEGT. V lost 8 bases to trimming and J lost 0 bases, with 15 bases between them.

This clonotype was observed many times. The J gene is TRBJ2-3, the V gene TRBV7-2; 12 bases are a match to TRBD2. The length of the CDR3 is 16 residues. Germline loops: CDR1 SGHTA, CDR2 FQGNSA. Trimming took 5 bases from V and 8 from J; bases not matched to a gene: 11. The CDR3 protein is CASSAGTSGYSVTQYF. CDR3 in DNA: TGTGCCAGCAGCGCCGGGACTAGCGGGTATTCTGTTACGCAGTATTTT.

At least ten counts were recorded for this clonotype. The J gene is TRBJ2-5, the V gene TRBV27, with a weak D call TRBD2 (7 bases). The CDR3 covers 16 residues. Germline CDR1 MNHEY, CDR2 SMNVEV (reference sequence). V lost 6 bases, J lost 6 bases, and 23 bases lay in between. The CDR3 sequence is CASSTNRGGGGKTQYF. CDR3 DNA: TGTGCCAGCAGCACAAACCGAGGCGGGGGCGGCAAGACCCAGTACTTC.

In this sample, this clonotype turned up a few times. The chain joins TRBV19 to TRBJ2-6; D gene unclear. The V end was cut by 9 bases, the J end by 0 bases, with 12 bases between. This CDR3 contains 15 residues. Looked up from germline, CDR1 is LNHDA and CDR2 is SQIVND (reference sequence). CDR3 bases: TGTGCCAGCCGCGCTCAGAGCTCTGGGGCCAACGTCCTGACTTTC. It encodes CASRAQSSGANVLTF.

In this sample, this clonotype turned up many times. The chain joins TRBV20-1 to TRBJ2-3, with 10 bases identical to TRBD2. Germline assignment: CDR1 DFQATT and CDR2 SNEGSKA (reference sequence). The CDR3 is 15 amino acids. The junction had 4 bases not matched to a gene; V was cut back by 0 bases and J by 4 bases. CDR3 residues: CSARDRLAGADTQYF. CDR3 coding DNA: TGCAGTGCTAGAGATCGGCTAGCGGGGGCAGATACGCAGTATTTT.

J is TRBJ2-1 and V is TRBV7-9, with unresolved D. Trimming stripped 3 bases from V and 9 bases from J, with 9 bases between. The CDR3 has 12 amino acids. Germline V lookup: CDR1 SEHNR, CDR2 FQNEAQ (reference sequence). CDR3 sequence (DNA): TGTGCCAGCAGCTTTTTTATCGGTGAGCAGTTCTTC. It translates to CASSFFIGEQFF.

This clonotype was seen more than once but under ten times. The genes are TRBV5-5 and TRBJ2-5; 9 nucleotides match TRBD1. This CDR3 region has 15 residues. Germline lookup yields CDR1 SGHKS and CDR2 YYEKEE (reference sequence). V lost 3 bases to trimming and J lost 6 bases; unmatched junction nucleotides: 9. The chain's CDR3 is CASSSSRDRVQTQYF. DNA for the CDR3: TGTGCCAGCAGCTCGTCCCGGGACAGGGTACAGACCCAGTACTTC. Filled out from reference TRBV5-5 and TRBJ2-5, the complete variable domain reads DAGVTQSPTHLIKTRGQQVTLRCSPISGHKSVSWYQQVLGQGPQFIFQYYEKEERGRGNFPDRFSARQFPNYSSELNVNALLLGDSALYLCASSSSRDRVQTQYFGPGTRLLVL.

The chain combines TRBV5-5 with TRBJ1-6; the D gene is possibly TRBD1 (6 bases). V lost 7 bases and J 7 bases, leaving 6 bases between the germline ends. There are 11 residues in the CDR3. Germline values: CDR1 SGHKS, CDR2 YYEKEE (reference sequence). This CDR3 reads CASGQNSPLHF. The CDR3 DNA is TGTGCCAGCGGACAGAATTCACCCCTCCACTTT.

This clonotype came up many times. The genes are TRBV7-2 and TRBJ2-7; 9 bases fit TRBD1. Trimming took 3 bases from V and 6 from J; bases not matched to a gene: 9. This CDR3 contains 15 residues. The germline CDR1 and CDR2 sequences are SGHTA and FQGNSA. As DNA, the CDR3 is TGTGCCAGCAGCTTCCCGGACAGGGGAAGGTTCGAGCAGTACTTC. Translating gives CASSFPDRGRFEQYF.

This clonotype was observed a handful of times. The J gene is TRBJ2-1, the V gene TRBV6-1; D perhaps matches TRBD1 (6 bases). The CDR3 consists of 13 residues. Trimming removed 7 bases at V and 9 bases at J, with 16 bases between. Germline V gene lookup returns CDR1 MNHNS and CDR2 SASEGT. The CDR3 loop reads CASTIGGCCEQFF. The CDR3 DNA is TGTGCCAGCACCATAGGGGGTTGTTGTGAGCAGTTCTTC.

V gene TRBV12-3 or TRBV12-4 combines with J gene TRBJ2-3, with D maybe TRBD2 (6 bases). The CDR3 consists of 13 residues. Between the trimmed V and J ends, which lost 6 bases and 2 bases, there was a span of 9 bases. CDR3 in DNA: TGTGCCAGCAGGCGGGGCCACACAGATACGCAGTATTTT. Its protein is CASRRGHTDTQYF.

This chain uses TRBV7-3 with TRBJ2-3; D is unresolved. The CDR3 loop spans 12 amino acids. Germline loops: CDR1 SGHTA, CDR2 FQGTGA. Trimming took off 4 bases at V and 6 bases at J, with 8 bases between the two ends. CDR3 loop: CASSSGADTQYF. CDR3 bases: TGTGCCAGCAGCTCAGGCGCGGATACGCAGTATTTT.

The chain joins TRBV4-1 to TRBJ1-5; possible D gene TRBD1, 6 bases. CDR3 length: 15 amino acids. Per the germline V gene, CDR1 is MGHRA and CDR2 is YSYEKL. V was shortened by 3 bases and J by 5 bases, with 14 bases between the two germline ends. CDR3: CASSHPGTRYQPQHF. CDR3 coding DNA: TGCGCCAGCAGCCATCCCGGGACACGGTATCAGCCCCAGCATTTT.

This clonotype came up a few times. The V and J genes are TRBV20-1 and TRBJ1-5; no clear D gene. CDR1 is DFQATT and CDR2 is SNEGSKA in the germline V gene (reference sequence). The CDR3 totals 14 residues. V lost 1 base, J lost 1 base, and 8 bases lay in between. The CDR3 nucleotides read TGCAGTGCTAGAGCCGGGTCGAGCAATCAGCCCCAGCATTTT. Translation gives CSARAGSSNQPQHF.

Turning to this clonotype: Because the CDR3's place on the DNA is in doubt, the DNA is left out and the CDR3 is given as listed by TCRdb. The V gene is TRBV7-5, the J gene TRBJ1-1; the DNA was not compared with TRBD1, the D call given in the table. TRBV7-5 is deemed a pseudogene. A total of 18 residues make up the CDR3, ends included. The CDR3 is CISVPEASRTGLDTEAFF.

CDR3 region: CASSGDRSSYNEQFF. The CDR3 nucleotides are TGCGCCAGCAGCGGGGACAGGAGCTCCTACAATGAGCAGTTCTTC. This rearrangement joins TRBV5-1 to TRBJ2-1, with 8 bases matching TRBD1. The V gene end was trimmed by 4 bases and the J gene end by 0 bases; junction bases not matched to a gene: 3. CDR1 is SGHRS, CDR2 YFSETQ, per germline. This CDR3 has 15 residues.

The rearrangement joins TRBV7-9 to TRBJ2-5, with 9 positions matching TRBD1. The CDR3 length is 15 residues. Looked up from germline, CDR1 is SEHNR and CDR2 is FQNEAQ (reference sequence). The V gene end was trimmed by 2 bases and the J gene end by 5 bases; junction bases not matched to a gene: 6. CDR3 loop: CASSLWDRVEETQYF. CDR3 nucleotide sequence: TGTGCCAGCAGCTTATGGGACAGGGTGGAGGAGACCCAGTACTTC.

The V call is TRBV12-3 or TRBV12-4, the J call TRBJ2-3; D not certain. V shed 6 bases and J shed 8 bases, with 18 bases lying between them. The CDR3 extends over 14 amino acids. CDR3 loop: CASSSWVRRGTQYF. CDR3 DNA: TGTGCCAGCAGCTCATGGGTCCGGAGAGGTACGCAGTATTTT.